The present T cell receptor beta chain was sequenced within a study of post-analysis software for immune sequencing data. Study background: Progressive-relapsing, secondary progressive and relapsing-remitting multiple sclerosis were among the disease courses included. Points from the study as a whole: Compared with controls, patients showed significantly lower normalized Chao1 diversity. Included in a set of roughly five TRBV segments more frequent in patients than controls were TRBV5-6, TRBV5-1 and TRBV20-1.

To note about this clonotype: Its antigen is not identified.

CDR1 is SEHNR and CDR2 is FQNEAQ in the germline V gene (reference sequence). This CDR3 is 16 amino acids long. The germline V and J ends were trimmed by 3 bases and 5 bases, with 19 bases remaining between them. Every TCR beta cDNA library bore unique molecular identifiers. TCRdb recomputed calls from the PCR reads with MiXCR, one row per CDR3 protein. There are 350,000 to 450,000 distinct CDR3 sequences in the sample; around a third occur only once, and around 15% lies in the top ten. The rearrangement joins TRBV7-9 to TRBJ1-1; possibly TRBD1 for D (5 bases). This sequence originates from a girl aged 10-17 years with multiple sclerosis. The material sequenced was blood. The DNA for the CDR3 is TGTGCCAGCAGCTTCCCGGGCAGGGAGTCAACAACTGAAGCTTTCTTT. This gives the protein CASSFPGRESTTEAFF.